These T cell receptor beta chains were read from a single sample in a study of blood T cell repertoires in COVID-19. The protocol was immunoSEQ multiplex PCR, while the TCRdb copy is restricted to in-frame clones and leaves out a portion. The table shows 300,000 to 350,000 clones, with over 75% occurring only once. The sample consisted of PBMCs or T cells enriched from blood (not recorded which). The receptors stem from a woman younger than 45 who had recovered from COVID-19. Each CDR3 is given with its conserved first and last residue. A D gene is named only where the DNA matches it firmly. For some rows the clone size is stated as once, few or many, or as a class when expanded; others skip it.

TRBD1	15	TRBJ2-2	TRBV19	NA	CASRSGQGIAGELFF	TGTGCCAGTAGGTCAGGACAGGGAATCGCCGGGGAGCTGTTTTTT
TRBD2	18	TRBJ2-5	TRBV7-7	NA	CASSRGTSGGARGETQYF	TGTGCCAGCAGCCGTGGGACTAGCGGGGGGGCAAGGGGAGAGACCCAGTACTTC
NA	13	TRBJ2-1	TRBV19	NA	CASRRGTHNEQFF	TGTGCCAGTAGAAGGGGGACCCACAATGAGCAGTTCTTC
TRBD1	16	TRBJ1-5	TRBV3-1/TRBV3-2	NA	CASSPGQGVGNQPQHF	TGTGCCAGCAGCCCGGGACAGGGGGTGGGCAATCAGCCCCAGCATTTT
NA	15	TRBJ2-7	TRBV19	NA	CASSNLGTLAYEQYF	TGTGCCAGTAGTAACCTCGGGACACTGGCCTACGAGCAGTACTTC
TRBD2	15	TRBJ2-3	TRBV6-5	NA	CASTTLAGGPDTQYF	TGTGCCAGCACCACTCTAGCGGGGGGGCCAGATACGCAGTATTTT
TRBD1	15	TRBJ1-4	TRBV7-9	NA	CASSHRDRVDEKLFF	TGTGCCAGCAGTCACCGGGACAGGGTGGATGAAAAACTGTTTTTT
NA	12	TRBJ1-5	TRBV30	NA	CAWSVGNQPQHF	TGTGCCTGGAGTGTCGGCAATCAGCCCCAGCATTTT
TRBD2	15	TRBJ2-7	TRBV7-2	NA	CASSLKGLAGGEQYF	TGTGCCAGCAGCTTAAAAGGGCTAGCGGGGGGCGAGCAGTACTTC
NA	13	TRBJ2-2	TRBV7-9	few	CASSPSSTGELFF	TGTGCCAGCAGCCCCTCCAGCACCGGGGAGCTGTTTTTT
NA	15	TRBJ2-7	TRBV24-1	NA	CATRTPGGKAYEQYF	TGTGCCACCAGAACCCCGGGTGGAAAAGCCTACGAGCAGTACTTC
TRBD1	12	TRBJ1-4	TRBV9	NA	CASSTAGQGLFF	TGTGCCAGCAGCACGGCGGGACAGGGTCTGTTTTTT
NA	15	TRBJ1-1	TRBV7-2	NA	CASSSIRPMNTEAFF	TGTGCCAGCAGCTCGATCAGGCCCATGAACACTGAAGCTTTCTTT
NA	12	TRBJ1-1	TRBV7-9	NA	CASRSVGEEAFF	TGTGCCAGCAGGTCGGTAGGGGAGGAGGCTTTCTTT
TRBD1	15	TRBJ1-5	TRBV7-2	NA	CASSLGQGLNQPQHF	TGTGCCAGCAGCTTAGGACAGGGACTCAATCAGCCCCAGCATTTT
TRBD1	13	TRBJ2-3	TRBV28	NA	CASQRGLTYTQYF	TGTGCCAGCCAGAGGGGGCTGACATATACGCAGTATTTT
TRBD1	15	TRBJ1-5	TRBV5-6	NA	CASSRGTGRHQPQHF	TGTGCCAGCAGCCGGGGGACAGGGAGACATCAGCCCCAGCATTTT
TRBD1	15	TRBJ2-3	TRBV11-2	NA	CASSSRTGGQDTQYF	TGTGCCAGCAGCTCGAGGACAGGGGGTCAGGATACGCAGTATTTT
TRBD1	11	TRBJ1-2	TRBV20-1	NA	CSALTGDGYTF	TGCAGTGCCCTGACAGGGGATGGCTACACCTTC
NA	16	TRBJ2-7	TRBV3-1/TRBV3-2	NA	CASSRTDRRTPYEQYF	TGTGCCAGCAGCCGTACGGACAGACGAACCCCCTACGAGCAGTACTTC
TRBD1	13	TRBJ1-2	TRBV29-1	NA	CSVGQAGGYGYTF	TGCAGCGTTGGCCAGGCAGGGGGCTATGGCTACACCTTC
NA	14	TRBJ1-2	TRBV5-6	few	CASSLEQSNYGYTF	TGTGCCAGCAGCTTGGAACAGAGTAACTATGGCTACACCTTC
TRBD1	16	TRBJ1-3	TRBV24-1	NA	CATRSGTGIAGNTIYF	TGTGCCACCAGGTCCGGGACAGGCATTGCTGGAAACACCATATATTTT
NA	18	TRBJ1-5	TRBV6-1	NA	CASSEVASGWSSNQPQHF	TGTGCCAGCAGTGAAGTTGCCAGTGGCTGGTCGAGCAATCAGCCCCAGCATTTT
TRBD1	15	TRBJ1-1	TRBV6-1	NA	CASSEGQGASTEAFF	TGTGCCAGCAGTGAAGGACAGGGGGCGAGCACTGAAGCTTTCTTT
NA	14	TRBJ2-2	TRBV19	NA	CASSQGGDTGELFF	TGTGCCAGTAGCCAGGGGGGTGACACCGGGGAGCTGTTTTTT
TRBD2	18	TRBJ2-3	TRBV3-1/TRBV3-2	once	CASSQDRTSGTSTDTQYF	TGTGCCAGCAGCCAAGATCGGACTAGCGGAACCAGCACAGATACGCAGTATTTT
TRBD1	17	TRBJ1-2	TRBV23-1	NA	CASSHTDRGRLSIGYTF	TGCGCCAGCAGTCATACGGACAGGGGGCGACTCAGTATTGGCTACACCTTC
NA	11	TRBJ2-7	TRBV9	NA	CASSVGHEQYF	TGTGCCAGCAGCGTGGGGCACGAGCAGTACTTC
NA	12	TRBJ1-1	TRBV24-1	NA	CATSDRDTEAFF	TGTGCCACCAGTGACCGCGATACTGAAGCTTTCTTT
NA	13	TRBJ2-2	TRBV6-5	NA	CASTLHGGGELFF	TGTGCCAGCACCCTACACGGCGGCGGGGAGCTGTTTTTT
NA	13	TRBJ2-1	TRBV9	NA	CASSETRGGEQFF	TGTGCCAGCAGCGAGACCAGGGGCGGTGAGCAGTTCTTC
NA	13	TRBJ1-2	TRBV10-1	NA	CASSERATDGYTF	TGCGCCAGCAGTGAGAGGGCGACAGATGGCTACACCTTC
TRBD1	14	TRBJ1-6	TRBV2	NA	CASSEGTGNSPLHF	TGTGCCAGCAGTGAAGGGACAGGGAATTCACCCCTCCACTTT
NA	15	TRBJ2-5	TRBV5-4	once	CASSSLAGLQETQYF	TGTGCCAGCAGCTCCCTCGCGGGGTTACAAGAGACCCAGTACTTC
TRBD1	15	TRBJ1-6	TRBV19	NA	CASSRDRRNNSPLHF	TGTGCCAGTAGCCGGGACAGGAGGAATAATTCACCCCTCCACTTT
TRBD1	15	TRBJ2-1	TRBV5-5	NA	CASSVDRVSYNEQFF	TGTGCCAGCAGCGTAGACAGGGTGTCCTACAATGAGCAGTTCTTC
TRBD1	15	TRBJ1-6	TRBV15	once	CATSSGPGQNSPLHF	TGTGCCACCAGCAGCGGTCCGGGACAGAATTCACCCCTCCACTTT
TRBD1	18	TRBJ2-1	TRBV4-3	NA	CASSQDVLAGQGDNEQFF	TGCGCCAGCAGCCAAGATGTTCTGGCGGGACAGGGTGACAATGAGCAGTTCTTC
NA	15	TRBJ1-2	TRBV28	NA	CASSSRPSRVGGYTF	TGTGCCAGCAGTTCGCGACCGAGCAGGGTTGGTGGCTACACCTTC